This is a list of T cell receptor beta chains from one sample in a study of OX40 agonist ivuxolimab in advanced cancers. Only in-frame clones appear in the TCRdb table, and some are missing; sequencing was by immunoSEQ multiplex PCR. The sample records roughly 60,000 clones, about 86% being singletons. The sample here was CD4+ or CD8+ T cells sorted from blood, taken in a trial of the OX40 agonist ivuxolimab. The receptors shown here come from an adult with an advanced solid tumor such as melanoma, head and neck, liver or kidney cancer. The CDR3 runs from the conserved cysteine through the conserved F or W. Each record gives: clone size, J gene, CDR3 length, V gene, D gene, CDR3 protein, CDR3 DNA. A D gene is named only where the DNA matches it firmly. Size values are once, few and many counts, or a class for expanded clones, and some rows have none.

clone_size: .
j_call: TRBJ2-5
cdr3_length: 18
v_call: TRBV5-1
d_call: TRBD2
cdr3_aa: CASSLASFAGGLGETQYF
cdr3_nt: TGCGCCAGCAGCTTGGCCAGTTTTGCGGGAGGTTTGGGAGAGACCCAGTACTTC

clone_size: few
j_call: TRBJ2-3
cdr3_length: 16
v_call: TRBV5-4
d_call: TRBD2
cdr3_aa: CASRPGGGINTDTQYF
cdr3_nt: TGTGCCAGCAGGCCCGGGGGGGGGATAAACACAGATACGCAGTATTTT

clone_size: once
j_call: TRBJ1-1
cdr3_length: 13
v_call: TRBV4-2
d_call: .
cdr3_aa: CASSLGGTGEAFF
cdr3_nt: TGTGCCAGCAGCTTGGGGGGGACCGGTGAAGCTTTCTTT

clone_size: .
j_call: TRBJ2-5
cdr3_length: 15
v_call: TRBV4-2
d_call: .
cdr3_aa: CASSQKPVSTETQYF
cdr3_nt: TGTGCCAGCAGCCAGAAGCCAGTGTCTACTGAGACCCAGTACTTC

clone_size: .
j_call: TRBJ1-3
cdr3_length: 12
v_call: TRBV14
d_call: .
cdr3_aa: CASSQFRNTIYF
cdr3_nt: TGTGCCAGCAGCCAATTCAGAAACACCATATATTTT

clone_size: .
j_call: TRBJ1-6
cdr3_length: 16
v_call: TRBV4-1
d_call: TRBD1
cdr3_aa: CASSQDGQGYNSPLHF
cdr3_nt: TGCGCCAGCAGCCAAGATGGACAGGGATATAATTCACCCCTCCACTTT

clone_size: .
j_call: TRBJ1-2
cdr3_length: 12
v_call: TRBV30
d_call: TRBD1
cdr3_aa: CAWRQGTLGYTF
cdr3_nt: TGTGCCTGGAGACAGGGGACACTTGGCTACACCTTC

clone_size: .
j_call: TRBJ1-2
cdr3_length: 15
v_call: TRBV9
d_call: TRBD1
cdr3_aa: CASSANDRGLSGYTF
cdr3_nt: TGTGCCAGCAGCGCCAACGACAGGGGGCTTTCTGGCTACACCTTC

clone_size: .
j_call: TRBJ2-2
cdr3_length: 15
v_call: TRBV6-1
d_call: TRBD1
cdr3_aa: CASSMDRAGTGELFF
cdr3_nt: TGTGCCAGCAGTATGGACAGGGCGGGCACCGGGGAGCTGTTTTTT

clone_size: .
j_call: TRBJ2-1
cdr3_length: 12
v_call: TRBV5-4
d_call: .
cdr3_aa: CASSLRTNEQFF
cdr3_nt: TGTGCCAGCAGCCTTCGGACAAATGAGCAGTTCTTC

clone_size: .
j_call: TRBJ2-6
cdr3_length: 14
v_call: TRBV30
d_call: .
cdr3_aa: CAWSDASGANVLTF
cdr3_nt: TGTGCCTGGAGTGACGCCTCTGGGGCCAACGTCCTGACTTTC

clone_size: .
j_call: TRBJ2-1
cdr3_length: 14
v_call: TRBV30
d_call: TRBD2
cdr3_aa: CAWVAGGPSNEQFF
cdr3_nt: TGTGCCTGGGTAGCGGGAGGGCCCAGCAATGAGCAGTTCTTC

clone_size: .
j_call: TRBJ2-2
cdr3_length: 16
v_call: TRBV27
d_call: .
cdr3_aa: CASSSLSGSYTGELFF
cdr3_nt: TGTGCCAGCAGCTCTCTTTCGGGATCTTACACCGGGGAGCTGTTTTTT

clone_size: .
j_call: TRBJ2-7
cdr3_length: 15
v_call: TRBV5-1
d_call: .
cdr3_aa: CASSYSGAADYEQYF
cdr3_nt: TGCGCCAGCAGCTACTCGGGGGCGGCCGACTACGAGCAGTACTTC

clone_size: .
j_call: TRBJ2-3
cdr3_length: 16
v_call: TRBV19
d_call: TRBD1
cdr3_aa: CASVVVDRERACTQYF
cdr3_nt: TGTGCCAGCGTAGTCGTGGACAGGGAACGAGCATGTACGCAGTATTTT

clone_size: few
j_call: TRBJ2-1
cdr3_length: 15
v_call: TRBV4-1
d_call: TRBD2
cdr3_aa: CASSQLAGVPNEQFF
cdr3_nt: TGCGCCAGCAGCCAGCTAGCGGGAGTGCCCAATGAGCAGTTCTTC

clone_size: .
j_call: TRBJ2-3
cdr3_length: 15
v_call: TRBV7-3
d_call: TRBD2
cdr3_aa: CASSLDGRREDTQYF
cdr3_nt: TGTGCCAGCAGCCTGGACGGGAGGAGGGAAGATACGCAGTATTTT

clone_size: .
j_call: TRBJ2-5
cdr3_length: 13
v_call: TRBV18
d_call: TRBD2
cdr3_aa: CASSASGALEQYF
cdr3_nt: TGTGCCAGCTCAGCTAGCGGAGCCTTGGAGCAGTACTTC

clone_size: .
j_call: TRBJ2-7
cdr3_length: 16
v_call: TRBV10-3
d_call: .
cdr3_aa: CATNPGNRVSSYEQYF
cdr3_nt: TGTGCCACCAACCCCGGGAATAGGGTGAGCTCCTACGAGCAGTACTTC

clone_size: .
j_call: TRBJ1-1
cdr3_length: 13
v_call: TRBV4-1
d_call: .
cdr3_aa: CASSKEENTEAFF
cdr3_nt: TGCGCCAGCAGTAAGGAGGAGAACACTGAAGCTTTCTTT

clone_size: few
j_call: TRBJ1-5
cdr3_length: 15
v_call: TRBV27
d_call: TRBD1
cdr3_aa: CASSLSTGGNQPQHF
cdr3_nt: TGTGCCAGCAGTTTATCGACAGGGGGCAATCAGCCCCAGCATTTT

clone_size: once
j_call: TRBJ1-3
cdr3_length: 14
v_call: TRBV5-1
d_call: .
cdr3_aa: CASSLGFSGNTIYF
cdr3_nt: TGCGCCAGCAGCTTAGGCTTCTCTGGAAACACCATATATTTT

clone_size: .
j_call: TRBJ2-2
cdr3_length: 17
v_call: TRBV4-1
d_call: .
cdr3_aa: CASSQGRLAVYTGELFF
cdr3_nt: TGCGCCAGCAGCCAAGGAAGGTTAGCTGTATACACCGGGGAGCTGTTTTTT

clone_size: .
j_call: TRBJ2-7
cdr3_length: 16
v_call: TRBV7-2
d_call: TRBD1
cdr3_aa: CASSLGGQGGLYEQYF
cdr3_nt: TGTGCCAGCAGCTTAGGAGGACAGGGAGGACTCTACGAGCAGTACTTC

clone_size: few
j_call: TRBJ2-7
cdr3_length: 11
v_call: TRBV2
d_call: .
cdr3_aa: CASSEAREQYF
cdr3_nt: TGTGCCAGCAGTGAAGCCCGGGAGCAGTACTTC

clone_size: .
j_call: TRBJ2-1
cdr3_length: 12
v_call: TRBV5-6
d_call: TRBD1
cdr3_aa: CASSRQGYEQFF
cdr3_nt: TGTGCCAGCAGCCGACAGGGTTATGAGCAGTTCTTC

clone_size: .
j_call: TRBJ2-2
cdr3_length: 15
v_call: TRBV2
d_call: TRBD1
cdr3_aa: CASSGDRGRTGELFF
cdr3_nt: TGTGCCAGCAGTGGCGACAGGGGGCGAACCGGGGAGCTGTTTTTT

clone_size: .
j_call: TRBJ1-1
cdr3_length: 15
v_call: TRBV7-9
d_call: .
cdr3_aa: CASSRGASADTEAFF
cdr3_nt: TGTGCCAGCAGCCGGGGGGCTAGCGCGGACACTGAAGCTTTCTTT

clone_size: .
j_call: TRBJ2-5
cdr3_length: 14
v_call: TRBV5-6
d_call: TRBD2
cdr3_aa: CASSPLAGEETQYF
cdr3_nt: TGTGCCAGCAGCCCCCTAGCGGGAGAAGAGACCCAGTACTTC

clone_size: once
j_call: TRBJ2-1
cdr3_length: 14
v_call: TRBV6-5
d_call: .
cdr3_aa: CASSILGGYNEQFF
cdr3_nt: TGTGCCAGCAGTATACTAGGGGGGTACAATGAGCAGTTCTTC

clone_size: .
j_call: TRBJ2-7
cdr3_length: 15
v_call: TRBV2
d_call: .
cdr3_aa: CASSGGGQRRPEQYF
cdr3_nt: TGTGCCAGCAGTGGGGGGGGACAAAGGCGGCCCGAGCAGTACTTC

clone_size: once
j_call: TRBJ2-1
cdr3_length: 17
v_call: TRBV4-1
d_call: .
cdr3_aa: CASSQAGRARTYNEQFF
cdr3_nt: TGCGCCAGCAGCCAAGCCGGCAGGGCCCGAACCTACAATGAGCAGTTCTTC

clone_size: .
j_call: TRBJ2-7
cdr3_length: 15
v_call: TRBV30
d_call: TRBD1
cdr3_aa: CAWSRGQGVVYEQYF
cdr3_nt: TGTGCCTGGAGTCGGGGACAGGGGGTTGTCTACGAGCAGTACTTC

clone_size: .
j_call: TRBJ1-1
cdr3_length: 14
v_call: TRBV5-1
d_call: .
cdr3_aa: CASSLWGEGTEAFF
cdr3_nt: TGCGCCAGCAGCTTGTGGGGGGAAGGCACTGAAGCTTTCTTT

clone_size: .
j_call: TRBJ2-2
cdr3_length: 15
v_call: TRBV18
d_call: TRBD1
cdr3_aa: CASSRTGGNTGELFF
cdr3_nt: TGTGCCAGCTCACGGACAGGGGGAAACACCGGGGAGCTGTTTTTT

clone_size: .
j_call: TRBJ1-1
cdr3_length: 11
v_call: TRBV29-1
d_call: .
cdr3_aa: CSVGQNTEAFF
cdr3_nt: TGCAGCGTGGGACAGAACACTGAAGCTTTCTTT

clone_size: .
j_call: TRBJ1-1
cdr3_length: 14
v_call: TRBV18
d_call: .
cdr3_aa: CASSPRVGSTEAFF
cdr3_nt: TGTGCCAGCTCACCACGGGTAGGGAGCACTGAAGCTTTCTTT

clone_size: .
j_call: TRBJ2-7
cdr3_length: 12
v_call: TRBV29-1
d_call: TRBD1
cdr3_aa: CSAGRGPYEQYF
cdr3_nt: TGCAGCGCCGGCAGGGGGCCATACGAGCAGTACTTC

clone_size: .
j_call: TRBJ2-7
cdr3_length: 14
v_call: TRBV10-1
d_call: TRBD1
cdr3_aa: CASSGHRGSDEQYF
cdr3_nt: TGCGCCAGCAGTGGCCACAGGGGGAGCGACGAGCAGTACTTC

clone_size: .
j_call: TRBJ2-2
cdr3_length: 16
v_call: TRBV15
d_call: .
cdr3_aa: CATSRDPGTDTGELFF
cdr3_nt: TGTGCCACCAGCAGAGACCCGGGCACGGACACCGGGGAGCTGTTTTTT

clone_size: .
j_call: TRBJ2-1
cdr3_length: 12
v_call: TRBV11-3
d_call: .
cdr3_aa: CASSFSGNEQFF
cdr3_nt: TGTGCCAGCAGCTTTTCGGGCAATGAGCAGTTCTTC

clone_size: .
j_call: TRBJ2-5
cdr3_length: 16
v_call: TRBV19
d_call: .
cdr3_aa: CASSDSQTRPMETQYF
cdr3_nt: TGTGCCAGTAGCGACAGTCAAACCCGCCCAATGGAGACCCAGTACTTC

clone_size: .
j_call: TRBJ1-2
cdr3_length: 15
v_call: TRBV6-5
d_call: TRBD1
cdr3_aa: CASSNGQGAREGYTF
cdr3_nt: TGTGCCAGCAGTAATGGACAGGGGGCGCGAGAAGGCTACACCTTC

clone_size: .
j_call: TRBJ2-3
cdr3_length: 21
v_call: TRBV21-1
d_call: .
cdr3_aa: CASSKGSPGLAGGGAPDTQYF
cdr3_nt: TGTGCCAGCAGCAAGGGTTCCCCGGGACTAGCGGGAGGGGGGGCCCCAGATACGCAGTATTTT

clone_size: .
j_call: TRBJ2-3
cdr3_length: 14
v_call: TRBV7-2
d_call: .
cdr3_aa: CASSSTARGDTQYF
cdr3_nt: TGTGCCAGCAGCTCCACGGCTCGGGGAGATACGCAGTATTTT